These T cell receptor beta chains were read from a single sample in a study of OX40 agonist ivuxolimab in advanced cancers. The protocol was immunoSEQ multiplex PCR, while the TCRdb copy is restricted to in-frame clones and leaves out a portion. The sample lists 10,000 to 15,000 clones, 84% occurring once. The source was CD4+ or CD8+ T cells sorted from blood, collected in a trial of the OX40 agonist ivuxolimab. Receptor source: an adult with an advanced solid tumor such as melanoma, head and neck, liver or kidney cancer. Both conserved end residues are trimmed from each CDR3.

TRBJ2-2 | TRBV2 | ASSTATGELF
TRBJ1-2 | TRBV7-9 | ASSLGGVWEGYT
TRBJ2-3 | TRBV7-8 | ASSLLGELFGTDTQY
TRBJ1-1 | TRBV6-1 | ASSELGTGGHMNTEAF
TRBJ1-5 | TRBV5-3 | ARSQGTENSNQPQH
TRBJ2-1 | TRBV7-8 | ASSLAASGVFYNEQF
TRBJ2-1 | TRBV28 | ASSTYNEQF
TRBJ1-5 | TRBV7-9 | ASSPSGLGSQPQH
TRBJ2-1 | TRBV7-3 | ASSLPLRGERSEQF
TRBJ2-3 | TRBV13 | ASLSGPTSTDTQY